Below, 21 T cell receptor beta chains from the same sample are listed, as sequenced in a study of blood T cell repertoires in COVID-19. Assay used: immunoSEQ multiplex PCR; TCRdb lists only in-frame clones, some missing. The data hold approximately 70,000 clones, with about 90% observed a single time. Sequencing was performed on peripheral blood. These receptors all come from a human donor in a cohort sampled during active COVID-19.

The V and J genes are TRBV7-8 and TRBJ2-3, with TRBD2 identical over 9 bases. Unmatched junction bases numbered 8, after V lost 1 base and J lost 3 bases. CDR1 is SGHVS and CDR2 is FQNEAQ in the germline V gene. There are 17 residues in the CDR3. This chain's CDR3 is CASSLVGSGSMTDTQYF. The CDR3 nucleotides are TGTGCCAGCAGCTTAGTTGGTAGCGGGAGTATGACAGATACGCAGTATTTT.

The chain has TRBV3-1 (or the pseudogene TRBV3-2) and TRBJ1-2; 9 positions agree with TRBD1. This CDR3 is built from 14 residues. Per the germline V gene, CDR1 is LGHDT and CDR2 is YNNKEL (reference sequence). Unmatched junction bases numbered 5, after V lost 1 base and J lost 8 bases. The CDR3 loop reads CASSQVHRGLGYTF. The CDR3, as DNA: TGTGCCAGCAGCCAAGTGCACAGGGGGCTGGGCTACACCTTC.

CDR3 nucleotides: TGCGCCAGCAGCCATTCGACAGGGGGGAACACTGAAGCTTTCTTT. Protein sequence: CASSHSTGGNTEAFF. The rearrangement links TRBV4-1 to TRBJ1-1, with 9 bases lining up with TRBD1. CDR3 length: 15 residues. Looked up from germline, CDR1 is MGHRA and CDR2 is YSYEKL. V was pared by 3 bases and J by 1 base, with 3 bases of the junction left unmatched.

The chain has TRBV27 and TRBJ2-1; 11 nucleotides line up with TRBD2. With V trimmed by 4 bases and J by 0 bases, 8 bases remained unmatched. The CDR3 sequence is 18 residues long. Per germline, CDR1 MNHEY and CDR2 SMNVEV (reference sequence). The CDR3 loop reads CASSSTSGGRSSYNEQFF. CDR3 bases: TGTGCCAGCAGTTCCACTAGCGGGGGCCGGAGCTCCTACAATGAGCAGTTCTTC.

The V gene is TRBV9, the J gene TRBJ1-1; 10 bases line up with TRBD1. Looked up from germline, CDR1 is SGDLS and CDR2 is YYNGEE. CDR3 length: 16 amino acids. Trimming took 4 bases from V and 0 from J; bases not matched to a gene: 6. In nucleotides, the CDR3 is TGTGCCAGCAGCCCCCGGGACAGGGGTTTGAACACTGAAGCTTTCTTT. Translating it yields CASSPRDRGLNTEAFF. Using reference TRBV9 and TRBJ1-1 for the parts outside the CDR3, the full variable domain is DSGVTQTPKHLITATGQRVTLRCSPRSGDLSVYWYQQSLDQGLQFLIQYYNGEERAKGNILERFSAQQFPDLHSELNLSSLELGDSALYFCASSPRDRGLNTEAFFGQGTRLTVV.

A few counts support this clone. At one of its ends the junction is not consistent with the germline gene, which may arise from a read error. The chain combines TRBV4-1 with TRBJ2-5, with D possibly TRBD2 on 7 matching bases. Germline CDR1 MGHRA, CDR2 YSYEKL. The CDR3 runs 15 residues. The CDR3, as DNA: TGCGCCAGCACCCAAGGGGTGGGGGGGCCGATGGCCCAGTACTTC. It specifies CASTQGVGGPMAQYF.

The chain recombines TRBV7-3 with TRBJ1-3; 7 nucleotides align to TRBD1. CDR3 size: 16 residues. Looked up from germline, CDR1 is SGHTA and CDR2 is FQGTGA. V trimming: 5 bases; J trimming: 2 bases; junction bases outside the gene matches: 9. The CDR3 loop is CASSLGQQGTGNTIYF. CDR3 in DNA: TGTGCCAGCAGCCTGGGACAACAGGGGACTGGAAACACCATATATTTT.

The gene calls are TRBV5-1 and TRBJ2-5, with 14 bases identical to TRBD2. This CDR3 is 16 amino acids long. V was clipped by 4 bases and J by 5 bases; unmatched bases: 7. The germline CDR1 and CDR2 sequences are SGHRS and YFSETQ. The CDR3 nucleotides read TGCGCCAGCAGCGTGACTAGCGGGGGGGCCGGGGAGACCCAGTACTTC. Amino acids: CASSVTSGGAGETQYF.

CDR3 residues: CASGTGGTYEQYF. The CDR3 DNA follows: TGTGCCAGTGGTACAGGGGGTACCTACGAGCAGTACTTC. This rearrangement joins TRBV10-3 to TRBJ2-7, with 8 nucleotides matching TRBD1. This CDR3 spans 13 amino acids. Germline V lookup: CDR1 ENHRY, CDR2 SYGVKD. Losses at the gene ends were 10 bases for V and 2 bases for J; bases not matched to a gene: 7.

This chain links TRBV7-2 with TRBJ2-5, with 12 nucleotides matching TRBD2. The CDR3 contains 16 residues. The trim removed 1 base at V and 5 bases at J, leaving 5 bases unmatched. Germline values: CDR1 SGHTA, CDR2 FQGNSA. In DNA, the CDR3 is TGTGCCAGCAGCTTAGGCGGACTAGCGGGGCGGGAGACCCAGTACTTC. Amino acid sequence: CASSLGGLAGRETQYF.

The chain carries TRBV4-3 and TRBJ1-2; no definite D call. The V gene's germline CDR1 is LGHNA and CDR2 YSLEER. V dropped 0 bases and J dropped 6 bases, with 11 bases sitting between them. CDR3 length: 14 residues. The CDR3 DNA reads as TGCGCCAGCAGCCAAGATAATACGGGAAATGGCTACACCTTC. Amino acid sequence: CASSQDNTGNGYTF.

This clone has only one observation. J is TRBJ1-6 and V is TRBV25-1; D unclear. Germline values: CDR1 MGHDK, CDR2 SYGVNS. The CDR3 runs to 14 residues. Trimming stripped 2 bases from V and 7 bases from J, with 9 bases between. The CDR3 here is CASSEPGMNSPLHF. CDR3 in DNA: TGTGCCAGCAGTGAACCGGGGATGAATTCACCCCTCCACTTT.

The V call is TRBV30, the J call TRBJ1-1; no reliable D call. Trimming took off 2 bases at V and 4 bases at J, with 14 bases between the two ends. Germline CDR1 reads GTSNPN; CDR2 reads SVGIG (reference sequence). The CDR3 is 14 residues long. The CDR3 protein is CAWSYVTTGTEAFF. In DNA, the CDR3 is TGTGCCTGGAGTTATGTGACTACGGGCACTGAAGCTTTCTTT.

This rearrangement joins TRBV27 to TRBJ1-1; no clear D. This CDR3 has 11 amino acids. V was trimmed by 2 bases and J by 6 bases, leaving 4 bases between them. CDR1 is MNHEY, CDR2 SMNVEV, per germline (reference sequence). The CDR3 spells CASSLVAEAFF. CDR3 sequence (DNA): TGTGCCAGCAGTTTAGTAGCTGAAGCTTTCTTT.

This chain connects TRBV6-2 or TRBV6-3 to TRBJ1-2; D unclear. V was trimmed by 4 bases and J by 1 base, leaving 4 bases between them. Germline V gene sequence: CDR1 MNHEY, CDR2 SVGEGT. The CDR3 totals 12 residues. The CDR3, as DNA: TGTGCCAGCAGTTCACTTAACTATGGCTACACCTTC. Its protein product is CASSSLNYGYTF.

This clone was detected once. V usage is TRBV19 and J usage is TRBJ1-2, with D possibly TRBD1 on 6 matching bases. V dropped 1 base and J dropped 3 bases, with 12 bases sitting between them. CDR1 is LNHDA and CDR2 is SQIVND in the germline V gene (reference sequence). The CDR3 sequence is 15 residues long. The CDR3 sequence: CASSIGRTEDYGYTF. CDR3 sequence (DNA): TGTGCCAGTAGTATAGGCCGGACAGAAGACTATGGCTACACCTTC.

This sequence joins TRBV7-2 and TRBJ1-4; D is possibly TRBD1 (6 bases). Trimming cost V 5 bases and J 4 bases, with 17 bases left between them. The V gene's germline CDR1 is SGHTA and CDR2 FQGNSA. The CDR3 contains 16 residues. DNA for the CDR3: TGTGCCAGCAGCCTCTCACCGGGGGGGCTTAATGAAAAACTGTTTTTT. Translated, it gives CASSLSPGGLNEKLFF.

The chain links TRBV4-3 to TRBJ2-2; tentative D call: TRBD2 (5 bases). Per germline, CDR1 LGHNA and CDR2 YSLEER. This CDR3 has 15 residues. The V gene lost 0 bases and the J gene lost 11 bases, with 16 bases spanning the gap. The CDR3 spells CASSQEGGRLGELFF. The CDR3 DNA reads TGCGCCAGCAGCCAAGAAGGAGGACGACTGGGCGAGCTGTTTTTT.

Only one count was recorded for this clone. The chain recombines TRBV14 with TRBJ2-1; the D gene is possibly TRBD1 (6 bases). The V gene's germline CDR1 is SGHDN and CDR2 FVKESK. V was pared by 4 bases and J by 9 bases, with 13 bases between. The CDR3 totals 13 residues. CDR3 coding DNA: TGTGCCAGCAGCCCCCAGGGGTCCGGTGAGCAGTTCTTC. It is translated as CASSPQGSGEQFF.

In its sample, this clone was seen once. The V call is TRBV19, the J call TRBJ1-6; tentatively, D is TRBD1 (6 bases). The germline CDR1 and CDR2 sequences are LNHDA and SQIVND (reference sequence). V lost 5 bases to trimming and J lost 2 bases, with 16 bases between them. This CDR3 contains 17 residues. CDR3 DNA sequence: TGTGCCAGTAGTCCGGAGTGGGGGCGCACCTATAATTCACCCCTCCACTTT. It translates to CASSPEWGRTYNSPLHF.

This rearrangement joins TRBV6-6 to TRBJ1-1; 8 nucleotides line up with TRBD1. The junction had 4 bases not matched to a gene; V was cut back by 0 bases and J by 4 bases. Per the germline V gene, CDR1 is MNHNY and CDR2 is SVGAGI (reference sequence). This CDR3 has 15 amino acids. The CDR3 DNA reads as TGTGCCAGCAGTTACTCCGGACAGGGTAGCACTGAAGCTTTCTTT. Protein product: CASSYSGQGSTEAFF.